Below are 24 T cell receptor beta chains sequenced from a single sample in a study of cytomegalovirus exposure and HLA in healthy donors. Use of 60 Vbeta and 13 Jbeta primers characterized the PCR. Profiling relied on immunoSEQ multiplex PCR, and the TCRdb table lists in-frame clones only, not all of them. This table has just over 95,000 clones, about four fifths appearing once. The material sequenced was PBMCs. The receptors were sampled from a human donor in good health.

V and J are TRBV15 and TRBJ2-1; no clear D gene. Trimming stripped 2 bases from V and 11 bases from J, with 10 bases between. Germline V gene sequence: CDR1 LNHNV, CDR2 YYDKDF (reference sequence). The CDR3 covers 12 residues. CDR3 protein: CATSRLRSQQFF. The CDR3 nucleotides read TGTGCCACCAGCAGACTCCGGTCTCAGCAGTTCTTC.

J is TRBJ2-7 and V is TRBV19, with a possible D match to TRBD1 (6 bases). Germline V gives CDR1 LNHDA, CDR2 SQIVND (reference sequence). There are 13 residues in the CDR3. Trimming removed 0 bases at V and 4 bases at J, with 7 bases between. For the CDR3, the DNA is TGTGCCAGTAGTATAGACAGGGGTTACGAGCAGTACTTC. It yields the protein CASSIDRGYEQYF.

V and J are TRBV5-4 and TRBJ2-2; possible D gene TRBD1, 6 bases. From germline, CDR1 is SGHNT and CDR2 YYREEE (reference sequence). Trimming left V 4 bases short and J 6 bases short, with 16 bases between. The CDR3 runs to 15 residues. The CDR3 DNA reads TGTGCCAGCAGCAACCAACAGGGAAGCGCCGGGGAGCTGTTTTTT. Protein product: CASSNQQGSAGELFF.

The CDR3 sequence is CASSQELRRGYGGYTF. CDR3 in DNA: TGCGCCAGCAGCCAAGAGCTTCGAAGGGGATACGGTGGCTACACCTTC. The chain uses TRBV4-3 and TRBJ1-2, with a tentative D call TRBD1 (5 bases). This CDR3 comprises 16 residues. Germline V gives CDR1 LGHNA, CDR2 YSLEER. Trimming stripped 0 bases from V and 7 bases from J, with 18 bases between.

The chain couples TRBV5-4 to TRBJ2-3; D may be TRBD2 (6 bases). Per germline, CDR1 SGHNT and CDR2 YYREEE (reference sequence). V gave up 0 bases and J gave up 6 bases, with 17 bases separating them. The CDR3 totals 16 residues. The CDR3 sequence is CASSLGGVGVSDTQYF. CDR3 sequence (DNA): TGTGCCAGCAGCTTGGGGGGGGTTGGCGTTTCGGATACGCAGTATTTT. The whole variable domain, remainder taken from reference TRBV5-4 and TRBJ2-3, is ETGVTQSPTHLIKTRGQQVTLRCSSQSGHNTVSWYQQALGQGPQFIFQYYREEENGRGNFPPRFSGLQFPNYSSELNVNALELDDSALYLCASSLGGVGVSDTQYFGPGTRLTVL.

Only a few counts were recorded for this clone. The chain links TRBV6-5 to TRBJ1-1; D unresolved. This CDR3 comprises 13 residues. V was trimmed by 4 bases and J by 1 base, leaving 7 bases between them. CDR1 and CDR2 (germline): MNHEY, SVGAGI. CDR3 sequence: CASSSTTNTEAFF. Written as DNA, the CDR3 is TGTGCCAGCAGTTCAACAACGAACACTGAAGCTTTCTTT.

V and J are TRBV7-8 and TRBJ2-5; 8 positions agree with TRBD1. The CDR3 has 16 residues. Germline assignment: CDR1 SGHVS and CDR2 FQNEAQ. Trimming removed 2 bases from V and 5 bases from J; junction bases left unmatched: 10. CDR3 coding DNA: TGTGCCAGCAGCTTAAGAGGTGGCAGGGGGCAGGAGACCCAGTACTTC. Its protein is CASSLRGGRGQETQYF.

This sequence joins TRBV6-6 and TRBJ2-7; 8 positions match TRBD2. The V gene end was trimmed by 5 bases and the J gene end by 4 bases; junction bases not matched to a gene: 7. Germline assignment: CDR1 MNHNY and CDR2 SVGAGI (reference sequence). The CDR3 totals 14 residues. DNA for the CDR3: TGTGCCAGCAGTCATAGCGGGACTAGTTACGAGCAGTACTTC. Translated, it gives CASSHSGTSYEQYF.

The genes are TRBV11-2 and TRBJ2-5; the D gene is possibly TRBD2 (6 bases). CDR3 size: 15 residues. Trimming took off 3 bases at V and 2 bases at J, with 13 bases between the two ends. The germline V gene encodes CDR1 SGHAT and CDR2 FQNNGV. CDR3 residues: CASSFSSGMQETQYF. The DNA for the CDR3 is TGTGCCAGCAGCTTCAGTAGCGGAATGCAAGAGACCCAGTACTTC.

The chain uses TRBV5-5 and TRBJ1-3, with D possibly matching TRBD1 (5 bases). Looked up from germline, CDR1 is SGHKS and CDR2 is YYEKEE (reference sequence). The CDR3 contains 14 residues. Trimming removed 4 bases at V and 0 bases at J, with 8 bases between. This chain's CDR3 is CASSAGSSGNTIYF. CDR3 coding DNA: TGTGCCAGCAGCGCAGGGTCCTCTGGAAACACCATATATTTT.

This clone has a handful of counts. V and J are TRBV19 and TRBJ1-1; perhaps TRBD1 as D (6 bases). This CDR3 spans 16 amino acids. Germline V gene lookup returns CDR1 LNHDA and CDR2 SQIVND (reference sequence). The V end was cut by 7 bases, the J end by 6 bases, with 24 bases between. CDR3 bases: TGTGCCAGTATGATACGGGAAGGGAGGGGGAGCGCTGAAGCTTTCTTT. Encoded protein: CASMIREGRGSAEAFF.

The chain carries TRBV29-1 and TRBJ1-6, with TRBD1 matching over 9 bases. This CDR3 spans 13 amino acids. Germline CDR1 SQVTM, CDR2 ANQGSEA. J lost 8 bases, V lost 6 bases, and 5 bases had no gene match. The CDR3 nucleotides read TGCAGCGTGCGGGACAGGGACGATTCACCCCTCCACTTT. Residues: CSVRDRDDSPLHF. Variable domain in full (rest from reference TRBV29-1 and TRBJ1-6): SAVISQKPSRDICQRGTSLTIQCQVDSQVTMMFWYRQQPGQSLTLIATANQGSEATYESGFVIDKFPISRPNLTFSTLTVSNMSPEDSSIYLCSVRDRDDSPLHFGNGTRLTVT.

The chain recombines TRBV30 with TRBJ2-6; D remains unclear. The V and J ends lost 4 bases and 0 bases respectively, with 13 bases between them. The CDR3 is 16 amino acids. In germline, CDR1 is GTSNPN, CDR2 SVGIG (reference sequence). This CDR3 is CAWNLRLGSGANVLTF. DNA of the CDR3: TGTGCCTGGAACCTCCGACTGGGCTCTGGGGCCAACGTCCTGACTTTC.

The rearrangement uses TRBV29-1 and TRBJ1-2, with D uncertain. Trimming stripped 5 bases from V and 10 bases from J, with 17 bases between. The CDR3 loop spans 12 amino acids. CDR1 and CDR2 (germline): SQVTM, ANQGSEA. The CDR3 sequence: CSVLVGERSYTF. The CDR3 nucleotides read TGCAGCGTTTTGGTGGGAGAAAGGTCCTACACCTTC.

Ten or more counts support this clone. The chain joins TRBV4-3 to TRBJ1-4; D ambiguous. The CDR3 loop spans 14 amino acids. Trimming cost V 0 bases and J 3 bases, with 5 bases left between them. Looked up from germline, CDR1 is LGHNA and CDR2 is YSLEER. The CDR3, as DNA: TGCGCCAGCAGCCAAGATCTACCTAATGAAAAACTGTTTTTT. Encoded protein: CASSQDLPNEKLFF.

Turning to this clone: Other DNA sequences of this sample code for an identical CDR3. The rearrangement uses TRBV19 and TRBJ1-2, with TRBD1 identical over 7 bases. Germline V gene sequence: CDR1 LNHDA, CDR2 SQIVND (reference sequence). This CDR3 has 13 amino acids. J gave up 2 bases and V 5 bases, and 2 bases lay outside the gene matches. This chain's CDR3 is CASSPTGNYGYTF. CDR3 in DNA: TGTGCCAGTAGTCCGACAGGGAACTATGGCTACACCTTC.

The J gene is TRBJ2-7, the V gene TRBV6-5, with 13 bases lining up with TRBD2. Germline lookup yields CDR1 MNHEY and CDR2 SVGAGI. This CDR3 spans 15 amino acids. V lost 5 bases, J lost 2 bases, and 3 bases stayed unmatched. The DNA for the CDR3 is TGTGCCAGCAGTAAGGGACTAGCGGGACCCTACGAGCAGTACTTC. Its protein product is CASSKGLAGPYEQYF.

J is TRBJ1-6 and V is TRBV5-1; D is perhaps TRBD1 (6 bases). Germline V gene sequence: CDR1 SGHRS, CDR2 YFSETQ. The CDR3 runs 20 residues. V gave up 2 bases and J gave up 3 bases, with 24 bases separating them. The CDR3 loop reads CASSFDPNLGQSSYNSPLHF. The CDR3 DNA is TGCGCCAGCAGCTTCGACCCAAACCTCGGACAGTCCAGCTATAATTCACCCCTCCACTTT.

The chain combines TRBV7-9 with TRBJ1-3; 9 bases match TRBD1. V trimming: 3 bases; J trimming: 1 base; junction bases outside the gene matches: 4. The germline V gene has CDR1 SEHNR and CDR2 FQNEAQ (reference sequence). The CDR3 consists of 16 residues. CDR3 region: CASSFPGQGSGNTIYF. The CDR3 DNA reads as TGTGCCAGCAGCTTCCCGGGACAGGGTTCTGGAAACACCATATATTTT.

V gene TRBV19 combines with J gene TRBJ1-5, with D possibly TRBD1 on 5 matching bases. Germline CDR1 reads LNHDA; CDR2 reads SQIVND (reference sequence). CDR3 length: 15 amino acids. V dropped 6 bases and J dropped 0 bases, with 12 bases sitting between them. DNA of the CDR3: TGTGCCAGTAGGCAGGGAGGCACTAGCAATCAGCCCCAGCATTTT. This translates into CASRQGGTSNQPQHF.

This clone was detected only a few times. One junction end disagrees with the germline gene, perhaps due to a read error. The chain couples TRBV7-9 to TRBJ2-7, with 8 bases fitting TRBD1. Germline CDR1 and CDR2: SEHNR and FQNEAQ (reference sequence). This CDR3 is 12 amino acids long. The CDR3 DNA reads TGTTCCAGCAGTCGACAGGGGTACGAGCAGTACTTC. Its protein is CSSSRQGYEQYF. The entire variable domain, with the rest obtained from reference TRBV7-9 and TRBJ2-7, is as follows: DTGVSQNPRHKITKRGQNVTFRCDPISEHNRLYWYRQTLGQGPEFLTYFQNEAQLEKSRLLSDRFSAERPKGSFSTLEIQRTEQGDSAMYLCSSSRQGYEQYFGPGTRLTVT.

The rearrangement links TRBV11-2 to TRBJ2-2, with TRBD2 matching 7 bases. This CDR3 contains 16 residues. Germline V gene data show CDR1 as SGHAT and CDR2 as FQNNGV. Losses at the gene ends were 6 bases for V and 0 bases for J; bases not matched to a gene: 7. CDR3 bases: TGTGCCAGCAGACACGTGCGGGGGACGAACACCGGGGAGCTGTTTTTT. Translated, it gives CASRHVRGTNTGELFF.

V and J are TRBV7-2 and TRBJ2-7; the match to TRBD2 covers 8 bases. This CDR3 region has 15 residues. CDR1 and CDR2 from the germline V gene are SGHTA and FQGNSA. V was clipped by 1 base and J by 1 base; unmatched bases: 3. CDR3 nucleotide sequence: TGTGCCAGCAGCTTAGACGGGAGGGGGTCCTACGAGCAGTACTTC. Protein: CASSLDGRGSYEQYF.

This clone was seen once. This chain uses TRBV12-5 with TRBJ1-5, with 7 bases fitting TRBD1. The V gene's germline CDR1 is LGHNT and CDR2 FRNRAP. With 1 base clipped from V and 9 bases from J, the junction kept 15 bases outside the gene matches. The CDR3 runs 17 residues. For the CDR3, the DNA is TGTGCTAGTGGTTTGGCCAAGAAAACAGGGGAGGAGGCGCCCCAGCATTTT. Its translation is CASGLAKKTGEEAPQHF.